This T cell receptor (beta chain) came from a study of beta chain features in type 1 diabetes. Every bit of the isolated RNA underwent reverse transcription, so sequencing read expressed TCRB transcripts. Measured with immunoSEQ multiplex PCR; TCRdb has only the in-frame clones, and not every one. The sample lists hundreds of thousands of clones, 6.5% to 10% seen once, with 0.44% in the top ten. This clone was detected a few times. The CDR3 spans 13 residues. Trimming stripped 8 bases from V and 0 bases from J, with 10 bases between. Germline V gene lookup returns CDR1 SGHAT and CDR2 FQNNGV. This receptor was taken from a woman in her late teens or twenties in good health. The chain uses TRBV11-2 and TRBJ2-5, with D hard to call. The sequenced sample consisted of central memory CD4+ T cells from blood. For the CDR3, the DNA is TGTGCCAGCGCGCTCCGGTACCAAGAGACCCAGTACTTC. It encodes CASALRYQETQYF. The variable domain in full, completed from reference TRBV11-2 and TRBJ2-5, reads EAGVAQSPRYKIIEKRQSVAFWCNPISGHATLYWYQQILGQGPKLLIQFQNNGVVDDSQLPKDRFSAERLKGVDSTLKIQPAKLEDSAVYLCASALRYQETQYFGPGTRLLVL.